These T cell receptor beta chains were read from a single sample in a study of control samples from healthy donors and cancer patients. The data were produced by immunoSEQ multiplex PCR, yet TCRdb's version contains in-frame clones alone and is incomplete. The sample holds some 130,000 clones, approximately 94% seen once. The sample comprised PBMCs. These receptors all come from a man aged 50-60 years with head and neck cancer. The CDR3 runs from the conserved cysteine through the conserved F or W. A D gene is named only where the DNA matches it firmly. Only some rows state a clone size, as once, few, many or a class for expanded clones.

size	V	length	D	J	CDR3	DNA
.	TRBV3-1/TRBV3-2	12	.	TRBJ1-2	CASSRYQLGYTF	TGTGCCAGCAGCAGATACCAATTGGGCTACACCTTC
.	TRBV6-2/TRBV6-3	13	.	TRBJ2-2	CASSYDVPGELFF	TGTGCCAGCAGTTACGACGTACCCGGGGAGCTGTTTTTT
few	TRBV7-9	17	TRBD2	TRBJ2-1	CASSLMGRGLADNEQFF	TGTGCCAGCAGCTTAATGGGTAGGGGACTAGCGGACAATGAGCAGTTCTTC
.	TRBV7-9	16	TRBD1	TRBJ2-4	CASSPDGRGRENIQYF	TGTGCCAGCAGCCCCGATGGAAGGGGGCGCGAAAACATTCAGTACTTC
.	TRBV7-2	16	TRBD2	TRBJ2-1	CASSTSGGAGFREQFF	TGTGCCAGCAGCACGAGCGGGGGGGCCGGGTTTCGGGAGCAGTTCTTC
.	TRBV18	14	.	TRBJ1-6	CASSQGNGYSPLHF	TGTGCCAGCTCACAAGGGAACGGGTATTCACCCCTCCACTTT
.	TRBV30	13	TRBD2	TRBJ2-1	CAWSVGGINEQFF	TGTGCCTGGAGTGTCGGGGGGATCAATGAGCAGTTCTTC
.	TRBV11-1	14	TRBD2	TRBJ2-7	CASSQLAGDFEQYF	TGTGCCAGCAGCCAACTAGCGGGGGATTTCGAGCAGTACTTC
.	TRBV18	16	.	TRBJ2-2	CASSLVKGSNTGELFF	TGTGCCAGCTCACTCGTGAAGGGGAGTAACACCGGGGAGCTGTTTTTT
.	TRBV4-2	17	TRBD2	TRBJ2-3	CASSVGGSGGRTDTQYF	TGTGCCAGCAGCGTAGGAGGTAGCGGGGGTCGGACAGATACGCAGTATTTT
once	TRBV5-1	17	TRBD1	TRBJ2-3	CASSFPDTGALGDTQYF	TGCGCCAGCAGCTTTCCCGATACAGGGGCCCTAGGGGATACGCAGTATTTT
.	TRBV30	17	.	TRBJ1-2	CAWSDPPESATNYGYTF	TGTGCCTGGAGTGACCCCCCCGAGAGCGCAACCAACTATGGCTACACCTTC
.	TRBV6-2/TRBV6-3	19	.	TRBJ1-1	CASSHTRGNDWGSNTEAFF	TGTGCCAGCAGTCATACTAGGGGAAACGATTGGGGCTCGAACACTGAAGCTTTCTTT
once	TRBV10-3	16	TRBD1	TRBJ2-3	CAIGRGQDRLGDTQYF	TGTGCCATCGGGAGAGGACAGGACCGCCTGGGGGATACGCAGTATTTT
.	TRBV7-2	15	.	TRBJ2-2	CASSFDNFNTGELFF	TGTGCCAGCAGCTTCGACAATTTTAACACCGGGGAGCTGTTTTTT
.	TRBV19	19	TRBD1	TRBJ1-5	CASSVPTVGTGKAYQPQHF	TGTGCCAGTAGTGTCCCAACCGTCGGGACAGGTAAAGCTTATCAGCCCCAGCATTTT
.	TRBV7-9	18	TRBD2	TRBJ2-2	CASSSYSGGALNTGELFF	TGTGCCAGCAGCTCTTATAGCGGGGGGGCCCTGAACACCGGGGAGCTGTTTTTT
.	TRBV3-1/TRBV3-2	15	.	TRBJ1-4	CASSHLERRNEKLFF	TGTGCCAGCAGCCACCTCGAACGGAGAAATGAAAAACTGTTTTTT
.	TRBV13	15	.	TRBJ1-2	CASTRSGRLDYGYTF	TGTGCCAGCACACGGAGTGGGCGGCTGGACTATGGCTACACCTTC
.	TRBV5-6	14	.	TRBJ1-6	CASSQGFRNSPLHF	TGTGCCAGCAGCCAGGGTTTTCGGAATTCACCCCTCCACTTT
once	TRBV30	11	.	TRBJ1-2	CAWNDGGCYTF	TGTGCCTGGAACGATGGGGGGTGCTACACCTTC
.	TRBV3-1/TRBV3-2	13	.	TRBJ1-4	CAIGLKDGEKLFF	TGTGCCATCGGCCTCAAGGACGGGGAAAAACTGTTTTTT
.	TRBV6-5	13	TRBD1	TRBJ1-2	CASSSWDRSGYTF	TGTGCCAGCAGTTCCTGGGACAGAAGTGGCTACACCTTC
.	TRBV4-3	15	TRBD1	TRBJ2-1	CASSRDRGPYNEQFF	TGCGCCAGCAGCCGGGACAGGGGACCCTACAATGAGCAGTTCTTC
.	TRBV30	12	.	TRBJ2-6	CAWSSGANVLTF	TGTGCCTGGAGTTCGGGGGCCAACGTCCTGACTTTC
.	TRBV19	12	.	TRBJ2-7	CASGSGGTEQYF	TGTGCCAGCGGATCCGGGGGTACCGAGCAGTACTTC
.	TRBV12-3/TRBV12-4	13	.	TRBJ2-3	CASRHPGADTQYF	TGTGCCAGCAGACACCCAGGTGCAGATACGCAGTATTTT
.	TRBV27	16	TRBD1	TRBJ1-3	CASSPWGGGLGNTIYF	TGTGCCAGCAGTCCCTGGGGAGGGGGCCTGGGGAACACCATATATTTT
.	TRBV5-1	14	.	TRBJ2-3	CASSWATRRDTQYF	TGCGCCAGCAGCTGGGCCACCCGGAGGGATACGCAGTATTTT
.	TRBV6-2/TRBV6-3	17	.	TRBJ2-5	CASSTRSRGGGKETQYF	TGTGCCAGCAGTACCCGATCACGGGGCGGAGGGAAAGAGACCCAGTACTTC
.	TRBV5-1	14	.	TRBJ2-5	CASSALLFGETQYF	TGCGCCAGCAGCGCCCTCCTTTTTGGGGAGACCCAGTACTTC
.	TRBV10-3	13	TRBD1	TRBJ1-2	CAITSTGADGYTF	TGTGCCATCACCTCGACAGGGGCTGATGGCTACACCTTC
.	TRBV9	16	.	TRBJ2-7	CASSPYVGRSSYEQYF	TGTGCCAGCAGCCCCTACGTTGGCCGAAGCTCCTACGAGCAGTACTTC
.	TRBV1	12	.	TRBJ2-1	CTSGSTRNEQFF	TGCACCAGCGGATCTACCCGCAATGAGCAGTTCTTC
once	TRBV18	15	.	TRBJ1-1	CASSPQGARNTEAFF	TGTGCCAGCTCACCCCAAGGGGCTAGGAACACTGAAGCTTTCTTT
.	TRBV6-5	15	.	TRBJ2-5	CASSPTEWSQETQYF	TGTGCCAGCAGCCCCACCGAATGGTCACAAGAGACCCAGTACTTC
.	TRBV7-2	15	TRBD1	TRBJ2-5	CASTLGRGRLETQYF	TGTGCCAGCACCTTGGGAAGGGGGCGGTTGGAGACCCAGTACTTC
.	TRBV7-2	12	.	TRBJ1-4	CASSLVGEKLFF	TGTGCCAGCAGCTTAGTTGGTGAAAAACTGTTTTTT
.	TRBV4-1	16	.	TRBJ1-4	CASSQGRGRANEKLFF	TGCGCCAGCAGCCAAGGCAGGGGAAGGGCTAATGAAAAACTGTTTTTT
.	TRBV30	13	.	TRBJ1-2	CAWGRGVVHGYTF	TGTGCCTGGGGGAGGGGGGTCGTCCATGGCTACACCTTC
.	TRBV14	14	.	TRBJ1-3	CASDSRASGNTIYF	TGTGCCAGCGACAGCAGAGCATCTGGAAACACCATATATTTT
.	TRBV29-1	14	TRBD2	TRBJ2-3	CSVGTSGGSRTQYF	TGCAGCGTAGGGACTAGCGGGGGCAGCCGTACGCAGTATTTT
.	TRBV4-3	16	.	TRBJ2-1	CASSQDLSSSYNEQFF	TGCGCCAGCAGCCAAGATCTGTCAAGCTCCTACAATGAGCAGTTCTTC
.	TRBV7-2	16	.	TRBJ1-1	CASSSAVRSRGTEAFF	TGTGCCAGCAGCTCCGCGGTAAGGTCCCGGGGCACTGAAGCTTTCTTT
.	TRBV19	16	.	TRBJ1-5	CASSLSGRNSNQPQHF	TGTGCCAGTAGTTTATCGGGTAGAAATAGCAATCAGCCCCAGCATTTT
.	TRBV4-1	16	TRBD2	TRBJ2-5	CASSQPTSGARETQYF	TGCGCCAGCAGCCAACCTACTAGCGGGGCGCGGGAGACCCAGTACTTC
.	TRBV30	16	.	TRBJ1-1	CAWRKAGSGMNTEAFF	TGTGCCTGGCGTAAGGCAGGGAGTGGAATGAACACTGAAGCTTTCTTT
.	TRBV5-1	16	.	TRBJ2-2	CASTKGTATNTGELFF	TGCGCCAGCACTAAAGGGACGGCCACGAACACCGGGGAGCTGTTTTTT
.	TRBV5-5	15	.	TRBJ1-4	CASSPPTGLNEKLFF	TGTGCCAGCAGCCCACCGACAGGCCTTAATGAAAAACTGTTTTTT
few	TRBV30	16	.	TRBJ2-2	CAGTTTGILNTGELFF	TGTGCCGGAACTACTACGGGGATATTGAACACCGGGGAGCTGTTTTTT
.	TRBV5-5	14	.	TRBJ2-7	CASSLAALSYEQYF	TGTGCCAGCAGCTTGGCTGCACTGAGTTACGAGCAGTACTTC
.	TRBV28	13	.	TRBJ2-7	CASSLGHLYEQYF	TGTGCCAGCAGTTTGGGACACTTATACGAGCAGTACTTC
.	TRBV12-3/TRBV12-4	12	.	TRBJ1-2	CASSSRGYGYTF	TGTGCCAGCAGTTCGAGGGGTTATGGCTACACCTTC
.	TRBV7-9	14	TRBD1	TRBJ2-7	CASSWDRGAGEQYF	TGTGCCAGCAGCTGGGACAGGGGGGCGGGGGAGCAGTACTTC
.	TRBV7-2	16	.	TRBJ1-3	CASSLLLALSNVGLYF	TGTGCCAGCAGCTTGCTCCTTGCCCTCTCCAACGTCGGGCTATATTTT
.	TRBV18	16	TRBD1	TRBJ1-1	CASSPLGQGARTEAFF	TGTGCCAGCTCACCACTTGGACAGGGGGCGCGTACTGAAGCTTTCTTT
.	TRBV6-6	14	TRBD1	TRBJ1-5	CASSSTGLDQPQHF	TGTGCCAGCAGTTCGACAGGGCTCGATCAGCCCCAGCATTTT